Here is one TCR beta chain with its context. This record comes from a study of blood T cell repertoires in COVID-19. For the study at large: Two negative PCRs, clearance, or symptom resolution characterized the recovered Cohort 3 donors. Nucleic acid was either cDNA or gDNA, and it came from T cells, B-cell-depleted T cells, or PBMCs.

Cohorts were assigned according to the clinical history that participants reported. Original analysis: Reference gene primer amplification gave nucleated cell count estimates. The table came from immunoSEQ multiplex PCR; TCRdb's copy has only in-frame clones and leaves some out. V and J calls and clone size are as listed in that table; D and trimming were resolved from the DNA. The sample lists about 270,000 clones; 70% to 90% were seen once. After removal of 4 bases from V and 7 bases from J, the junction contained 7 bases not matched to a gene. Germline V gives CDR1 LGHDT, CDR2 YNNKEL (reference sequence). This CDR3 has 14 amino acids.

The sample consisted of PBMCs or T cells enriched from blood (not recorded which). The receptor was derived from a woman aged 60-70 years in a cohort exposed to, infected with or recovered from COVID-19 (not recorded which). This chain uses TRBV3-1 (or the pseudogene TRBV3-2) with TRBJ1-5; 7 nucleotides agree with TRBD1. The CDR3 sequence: CASSPRGGGQPQHF. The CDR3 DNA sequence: TGTGCCAGCAGCCCCCGAGGGGGCGGACAGCCCCAGCATTTT.